The 30 T cell receptor beta chains reported below all come from one sample, sequenced in a study of CD8 T cells in Susac syndrome. An input of about 0.5 to 1 ug of RNA was subjected to reverse transcription using random hexamers. TCRdb used MiXCR to reprocess the immunoSEQ multiplex PCR reads, holding one entry per CDR3 protein. The sample shows around 100,000 distinct CDR3 sequences, around 96% of them seen only once. Sequencing was carried out using CD8+ T cells from PBMCs. These receptor sequences come from a human donor with Susac syndrome.

The J gene is TRBJ2-1, the V gene TRBV27, with 9 bases identical to TRBD2. The CDR3 is made up of 15 amino acids. Trimming removed 5 bases from V and 1 base from J; junction bases left unmatched: 3. Per germline, CDR1 MNHEY and CDR2 SMNVEV (reference sequence). Here the CDR3 DNA reads TGTGCCAGCAGTCTAGCGGGGACATCCTACAATGAGCAGTTCTTC. Amino acid sequence: CASSLAGTSYNEQFF.

This rearrangement joins TRBV4-1 to TRBJ2-5, with 8 bases aligning to TRBD2. From germline, CDR1 is MGHRA and CDR2 YSYEKL. The trim removed 1 base at V and 1 base at J, leaving 8 bases unmatched. This CDR3 comprises 17 residues. The CDR3 region is CASSQVVGLAGQETQYF. The DNA of the CDR3 is TGCGCCAGCAGCCAAGTGGTAGGGCTAGCGGGCCAAGAGACCCAGTACTTC.

The genes are TRBV20-1 and TRBJ2-1, with TRBD2 identical over 7 bases. Germline loops: CDR1 DFQATT, CDR2 SNEGSKA (reference sequence). The CDR3 consists of 12 residues. The DNA for the CDR3 is TGCCTGGGTAGGGGAGGGGACAATGAGCAGTTCTTC. It is translated as CLGRGGDNEQFF.

The chain has TRBV12-3 or TRBV12-4 and TRBJ1-2; maybe TRBD1 (5 bases). The CDR3 has 16 amino acids. With 3 bases removed from V and 4 bases from J, the gap between germline ends came to 18 bases. This chain's CDR3 is CASSLGREERSYGYTF. The CDR3 bases are TGTGCCAGCAGTTTGGGGCGGGAGGAAAGGTCCTATGGCTACACCTTC.

This sequence joins TRBV5-1 and TRBJ2-5; TRBD1 might be the D (6 bases). The V gene's germline CDR1 is SGHRS and CDR2 YFSETQ. CDR3 length: 14 residues. Trimming left V 5 bases short and J 7 bases short, with 18 bases between. The CDR3 protein is CASRNSGELGTQYF. The CDR3 DNA follows: TGCGCCAGCAGAAATTCAGGGGAGTTGGGGACCCAGTACTTC.

This chain joins TRBV4-2 and TRBJ1-5; D unresolved. Germline CDR1 and CDR2: LGHNA and YNFKEQ. This CDR3 region has 14 residues. Trimming took off 0 bases at V and 0 bases at J, with 3 bases between the two ends. CDR3 in amino acids: CASSQDASNQPQHF. DNA of the CDR3: TGTGCCAGCAGCCAAGATGCTAGCAATCAGCCCCAGCATTTT.

The rearrangement uses TRBV2 and TRBJ2-7; TRBD1 matches 9 bases. The CDR3 spans 15 residues. CDR1 and CDR2 (germline): SNHLY, FYNNEI. After removal of 6 bases from V and 1 base from J, the junction contained 7 bases not matched to a gene. CDR3 sequence reads: CASRPPGTGSYEQYF. CDR3 DNA: TGTGCCAGCAGACCCCCCGGGACAGGGTCCTACGAGCAGTACTTC.

The gene calls are TRBV7-9 and TRBJ2-2; no definite D call. The V gene's germline CDR1 is SEHNR and CDR2 FQNEAQ (reference sequence). This CDR3 region has 14 residues. V was pared by 8 bases and J by 4 bases, with 14 bases between. The CDR3 sequence is CASLGPGLTGELFF. Here the CDR3 DNA reads TGTGCCAGCTTAGGACCAGGCCTCACCGGGGAGCTGTTTTTT.

The chain employs TRBV29-1 and TRBJ2-7, with D maybe TRBD2 (5 bases). The germline CDR1 and CDR2 sequences are SQVTM and ANQGSEA. V was cut by 7 bases and J by 4 bases, with 8 bases left in between. The CDR3 contains 10 residues. The CDR3 coding sequence is TGCAGCGCACTAGAATACGAGCAGTACTTC. It encodes CSALEYEQYF.

This chain joins TRBV2 and TRBJ1-2; no clear D gene. The germline CDR1 and CDR2 sequences are SNHLY and FYNNEI. This CDR3 region has 13 residues. The germline V and J ends were trimmed by 6 bases and 2 bases, with 10 bases remaining between them. CDR3 residues: CASSETKNYGYTF. In DNA, the CDR3 is TGTGCCAGCAGCGAAACCAAGAACTATGGCTACACCTTC.

The rearrangement uses TRBV3-1 and TRBJ1-1, with D possibly being TRBD1 (5 bases). V lost 3 bases and J 3 bases, leaving 8 bases between the germline ends. Germline CDR1 LGHDT, CDR2 YNNKEL (reference sequence). CDR3 length equals 13 residues. The CDR3 loop is CASSQDTHTEAFF. The DNA of the CDR3 is TGTGCCAGCAGCCAGGACACCCACACTGAAGCTTTCTTT.

This clonotype turned up a few times. V and J are TRBV6-6 and TRBJ2-7, with D tentatively TRBD1 or TRBD2 (6 bases each). The CDR3 sequence is 14 residues long. The germline V and J ends were trimmed by 5 bases and 0 bases, with 11 bases remaining between them. Germline V gene sequence: CDR1 MNHNY, CDR2 SVGAGI (reference sequence). The CDR3 loop is CASSPGGGSYEQYF. In DNA form, the CDR3 reads TGTGCCAGCAGTCCAGGAGGGGGCTCCTACGAGCAGTACTTC.

This rearrangement joins TRBV14 to TRBJ2-1, with 14 nucleotides matching TRBD2. The CDR3 spans 15 residues. V was pared by 4 bases and J by 10 bases, with 6 bases of the junction left unmatched. The germline gives CDR1 SGHDN, CDR2 FVKESK. The CDR3 DNA sequence: TGTGCCAGCAGCCGGGGACTAGCGGGAGTGGAGGAGCAGTTCTTC. Its protein product is CASSRGLAGVEEQFF.

This clonotype was detected only once. J is TRBJ1-5 and V is TRBV21-1; TRBD1, the D gene given by the table, was not confirmed from the DNA. TRBV21-1 is given as a pseudogene. This CDR3 is built from 11 residues. The DNA of the CDR3 is TGTGCCAGCAGCAAATCGGGGGGCGAACATTTT. It specifies CASSKSGGEHF.

The chain recombines TRBV5-4 with TRBJ2-5; D gene uncertain. CDR3 length: 14 residues. Looked up from germline, CDR1 is SGHNT and CDR2 is YYREEE (reference sequence). Deletions cut 0 bases from V and 2 bases from J, with 8 bases between. The CDR3 sequence: CASSLVSQQETQYF. The CDR3 DNA reads as TGTGCCAGCAGCTTGGTGAGTCAGCAAGAGACCCAGTACTTC.

The rearrangement joins TRBV15 to TRBJ2-5; TRBD2 is a possible D gene (5 bases). There are 16 residues in the CDR3. Germline CDR1 is LNHNV and CDR2 is YYDKDF (reference sequence). Trimming left V 0 bases short and J 1 base short, with 12 bases between. The CDR3 coding sequence is TGTGCCACCAGCAGAGATCGCTACCTAGCCCAAGAGACCCAGTACTTC. It is translated as CATSRDRYLAQETQYF.

This chain connects TRBV18 to TRBJ1-1; D gene unclear. Germline V lookup: CDR1 KGHSH, CDR2 LQKENI. V lost 2 bases to trimming and J lost 1 base, with 5 bases between them. The CDR3 has 13 residues. The CDR3 region has the DNA TGTGCCAGCTCACCAAATAAGAACACTGAAGCTTTCTTT. Its protein is CASSPNKNTEAFF.

The CDR3 DNA reads as TGCGCCAGCAGTGTGGGGACTAGCGGGAGGTTCAACAATGAGCAGTTCTTC. Protein sequence: CASSVGTSGRFNNEQFF. The rearrangement links TRBV10-2 to TRBJ2-1, with 15 bases identical to TRBD2. The germline CDR1 and CDR2 sequences are WSHSY and SAAADI. The CDR3 covers 17 residues. The J segment lost 5 bases and the V segment lost 4 bases, leaving 6 bases of the junction unmatched.

The chain links TRBV2 to TRBJ1-4, with 10 positions matching TRBD1. Germline CDR1 and CDR2: SNHLY and FYNNEI. The V and J ends lost 8 bases and 8 bases, in that order; junction bases with no gene match: 5. CDR3 length equals 13 residues. CDR3 nucleotide sequence: TGTGCCAGCGAGGGACAGGGGTCCGAAAAACTGTTTTTT. Translated, it gives CASEGQGSEKLFF.

This chain uses TRBV5-1 with TRBJ2-1; 7 nucleotides line up with TRBD2. V lost 0 bases to trimming and J lost 6 bases; unmatched junction nucleotides: 12. CDR1 is SGHRS, CDR2 YFSETQ, per germline. This CDR3 is 17 amino acids long. CDR3 sequence: CASSLATLGLAGNEQFF. CDR3 nucleotides: TGCGCCAGCAGCTTGGCAACCCTCGGGTTAGCGGGCAATGAGCAGTTCTTC.

This chain uses TRBV29-1 with TRBJ1-1; no reliable D call. The germline CDR1 and CDR2 sequences are SQVTM and ANQGSEA. V was pared by 6 bases and J by 1 base, with 12 bases between. This CDR3 spans 13 amino acids. CDR3 residues: CSVPRQKNTEAFF. CDR3 bases: TGCAGCGTACCCCGGCAGAAGAACACTGAAGCTTTCTTT.

CDR3 region: CASRYTLILAGHDEQFF. CDR3 coding DNA: TGTGCCAGCAGGTACACGTTAATACTAGCGGGCCACGATGAGCAGTTCTTC. The chain employs TRBV2 and TRBJ2-1; TRBD2 agrees at 9 bases. V gave up 6 bases and J gave up 8 bases; unmatched junction bases: 17. CDR3 length: 17 amino acids. Germline V CDR1 and CDR2: SNHLY, FYNNEI.

This chain uses TRBV13 with TRBJ2-1; D may be TRBD2 (5 bases). Germline loops: CDR1 PRHDT, CDR2 FYEKMQ (reference sequence). Trimming pared 2 bases from V and 10 bases from J, leaving 21 bases between. There are 16 residues in the CDR3. The CDR3 sequence: CASSLWEGLGGSEQFF. The CDR3 DNA is TGTGCCAGCAGCTTATGGGAAGGGTTAGGAGGATCGGAGCAGTTCTTC. Combining the CDR3 with reference TRBV13 and TRBJ2-1 gives the whole variable domain AAGVIQSPRHLIKEKRETATLKCYPIPRHDTVYWYQQGPGQDPQFLISFYEKMQSDKGSIPDRFSAQQFSDYHSELNMSSLELGDSALYFCASSLWEGLGGSEQFFGPGTRLTVL.

The chain carries TRBV29-1 and TRBJ2-2; 8 bases line up with TRBD2. The V gene end was trimmed by 6 bases and the J gene end by 7 bases; junction bases not matched to a gene: 13. The CDR3 extends over 15 amino acids. Germline CDR1 SQVTM, CDR2 ANQGSEA. The CDR3 protein is CSVGPSAGGGGELFF. Here the CDR3 DNA reads TGCAGCGTGGGCCCATCTGCGGGAGGCGGCGGGGAGCTGTTTTTT.

The rearrangement joins TRBV5-1 to TRBJ1-1, with D uncertain. Trimming took 6 bases from V and 4 from J, leaving 4 bases between them. CDR1 is SGHRS, CDR2 YFSETQ, per germline. The CDR3 is 10 residues long. CDR3 sequence (DNA): TGCGCCAGCACGGGCACTGAAGCTTTCTTT. Its protein product is CASTGTEAFF.

The chain uses TRBV7-7 and TRBJ2-2; D is possibly TRBD2 (6 bases). Germline CDR1 is SSHAT and CDR2 is FNYEAQ (reference sequence). The V end was cut by 5 bases, the J end by 3 bases, with 10 bases between. The CDR3 sequence is 14 residues long. CDR3 protein: CASSRDFHTGELFF. The CDR3 DNA sequence: TGTGCCAGCAGCCGGGACTTCCACACCGGGGAGCTGTTTTTT. The full variable domain, in which reference TRBV7-7 and TRBJ2-2 provide the parts outside the CDR3, is GAGVSQSPRYKVTKRGQDVTLRCDPISSHATLYWYQQALGQGPEFLTYFNYEAQPDKSGLPSDRFSAERPEGSISTLTIQRTEQRDSAMYRCASSRDFHTGELFFGEGSRLTVL.

This rearrangement joins TRBV4-2 to TRBJ2-7; D is undetermined. V was trimmed by 0 bases and J by 2 bases, leaving 8 bases between them. CDR1 is LGHNA, CDR2 YNFKEQ, per germline. This CDR3 has 14 amino acids. Here the CDR3 DNA reads TGTGCCAGCAGCCAAGATTTAGGGCCCTACGAGCAGTACTTC. It specifies CASSQDLGPYEQYF.

V is TRBV23-1 and J is TRBJ2-3; TRBD2 agrees at 11 bases. TRBV23-1 is an open reading frame, and its role is uncertain. After removal of 6 bases from V and 4 bases from J, the junction contained 9 bases not matched to a gene. The CDR3 runs 16 residues. CDR3 DNA: TGCGCCAGCAGGGATCCCACTAGCGGGAGCTCAGATACGCAGTATTTT. Protein product: CASRDPTSGSSDTQYF.

The V and J genes are TRBV6-6 and TRBJ1-5, with 8 bases fitting TRBD1. The CDR3 spans 14 residues. V lost 2 bases and J lost 7; bases outside the gene matches: 4. From germline, CDR1 is MNHNY and CDR2 SVGAGI (reference sequence). The CDR3: CASSYETGEQPQHF. DNA for the CDR3: TGTGCCAGCAGTTACGAGACAGGGGAGCAGCCCCAGCATTTT.

The V and J genes are TRBV7-2 and TRBJ2-3; weak D call: TRBD2 (6 bases). V lost 10 bases, J lost 2 bases, and 16 bases lay in between. This CDR3 region has 14 residues. Germline loops: CDR1 SGHTA, CDR2 FQGNSA. The CDR3 reads CATGGGGYTDTQYF. The CDR3 DNA sequence: TGTGCCACCGGGGGTGGGGGGTACACAGATACGCAGTATTTT. Looking up the rest from reference TRBV7-2 and TRBJ2-3 gives the full variable domain: GAGVSQSPSNKVTEKGKDVELRCDPISGHTALYWYRQSLGQGLEFLIYFQGNSAPDKSGLPSDRFSAERTGGSVSTLTIQRTQQEDSAVYLCATGGGGYTDTQYFGPGTRLTVL.